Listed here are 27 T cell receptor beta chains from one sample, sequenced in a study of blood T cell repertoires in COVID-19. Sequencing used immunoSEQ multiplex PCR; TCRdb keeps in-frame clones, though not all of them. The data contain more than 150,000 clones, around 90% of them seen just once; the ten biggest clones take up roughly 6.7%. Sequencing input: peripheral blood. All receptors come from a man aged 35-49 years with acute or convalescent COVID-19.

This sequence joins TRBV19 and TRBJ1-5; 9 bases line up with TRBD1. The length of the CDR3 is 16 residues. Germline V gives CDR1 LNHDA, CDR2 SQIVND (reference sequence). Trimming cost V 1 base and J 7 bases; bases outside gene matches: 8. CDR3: CASSIVTGTGRQPQHF. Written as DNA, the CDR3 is TGTGCCAGTAGTATAGTTACCGGGACAGGGCGCCAGCCCCAGCATTTT. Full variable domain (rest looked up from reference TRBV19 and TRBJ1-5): DGGITQSPKYLFRKEGQNVTLSCEQNLNHDAMYWYRQDPGQGLRLIYYSQIVNDFQKGDIAEGYSVSREKKESFPLTVTSAQKNPTAFYLCASSIVTGTGRQPQHFGDGTRLSIL.

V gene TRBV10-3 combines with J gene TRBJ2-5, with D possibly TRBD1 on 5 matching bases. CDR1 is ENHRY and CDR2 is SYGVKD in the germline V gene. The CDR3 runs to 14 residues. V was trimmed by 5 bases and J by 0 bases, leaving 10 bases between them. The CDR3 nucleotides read TGTGCCATCAGTAAACAGGTAAACCAAGAGACCCAGTACTTC. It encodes CAISKQVNQETQYF.

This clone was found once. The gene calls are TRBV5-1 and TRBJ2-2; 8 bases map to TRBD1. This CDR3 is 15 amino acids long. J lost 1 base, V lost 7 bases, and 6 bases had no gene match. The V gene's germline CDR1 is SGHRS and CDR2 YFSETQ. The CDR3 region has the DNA TGCGCCAGCGCAACCGGGACAGGGAACACCGGGGAGCTGTTTTTT. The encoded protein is CASATGTGNTGELFF.

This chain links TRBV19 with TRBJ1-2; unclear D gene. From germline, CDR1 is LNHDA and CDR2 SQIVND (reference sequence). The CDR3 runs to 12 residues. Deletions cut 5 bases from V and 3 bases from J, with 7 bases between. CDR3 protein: CASSVGYYGYTF. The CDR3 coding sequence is TGTGCCAGTAGTGTCGGGTACTATGGCTACACCTTC.

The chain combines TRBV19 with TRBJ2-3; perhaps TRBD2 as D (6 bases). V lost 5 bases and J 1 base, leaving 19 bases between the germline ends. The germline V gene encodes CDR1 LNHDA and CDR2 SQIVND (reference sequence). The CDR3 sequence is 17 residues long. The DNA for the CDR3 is TGTGCCAGTAGTCCACCCTTGGGCTGGGGGGGCACAGATACGCAGTATTTT. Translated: CASSPPLGWGGTDTQYF.

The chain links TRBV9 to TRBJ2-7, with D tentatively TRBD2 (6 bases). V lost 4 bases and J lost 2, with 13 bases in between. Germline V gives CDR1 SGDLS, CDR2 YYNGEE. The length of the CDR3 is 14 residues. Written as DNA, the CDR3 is TGTGCCAGCAGCCCCGGGGGACGGCCCTACGAGCAGTACTTC. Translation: CASSPGGRPYEQYF.

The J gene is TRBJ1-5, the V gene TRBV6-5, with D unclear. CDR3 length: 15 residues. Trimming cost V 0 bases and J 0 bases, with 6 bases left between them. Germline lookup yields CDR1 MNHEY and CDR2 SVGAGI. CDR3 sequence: CASSYSADSNQPQHF. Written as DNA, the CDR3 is TGTGCCAGCAGTTACTCTGCGGATAGCAATCAGCCCCAGCATTTT.

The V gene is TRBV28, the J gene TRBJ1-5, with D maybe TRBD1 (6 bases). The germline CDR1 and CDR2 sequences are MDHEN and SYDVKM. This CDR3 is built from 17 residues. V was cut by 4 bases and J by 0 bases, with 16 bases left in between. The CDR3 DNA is TGTGCCAGCAGTTCCGGGACAAGACACGATAGCAATCAGCCCCAGCATTTT. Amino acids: CASSSGTRHDSNQPQHF.

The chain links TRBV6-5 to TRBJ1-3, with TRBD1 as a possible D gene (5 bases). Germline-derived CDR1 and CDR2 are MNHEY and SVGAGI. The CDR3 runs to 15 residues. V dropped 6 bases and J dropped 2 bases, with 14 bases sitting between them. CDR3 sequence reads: CASRKGEWAGNTIYF. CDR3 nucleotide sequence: TGTGCCAGCAGGAAAGGGGAATGGGCTGGAAACACCATATATTTT.

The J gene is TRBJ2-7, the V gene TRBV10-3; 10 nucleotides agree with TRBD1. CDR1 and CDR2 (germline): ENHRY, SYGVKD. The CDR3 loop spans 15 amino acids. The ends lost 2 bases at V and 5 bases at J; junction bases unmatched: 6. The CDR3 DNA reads TGTGCCATCAGTGAGGGGACAGGGGAGTTAAACGAGCAGTACTTC. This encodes CAISEGTGELNEQYF.

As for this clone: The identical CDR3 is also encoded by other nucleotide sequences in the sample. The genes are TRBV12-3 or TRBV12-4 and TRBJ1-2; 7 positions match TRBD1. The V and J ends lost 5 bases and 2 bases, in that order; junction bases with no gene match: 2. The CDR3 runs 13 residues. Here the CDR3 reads CASSLQGNYGYTF. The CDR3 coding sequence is TGTGCCAGCAGTCTACAGGGGAACTATGGCTACACCTTC.

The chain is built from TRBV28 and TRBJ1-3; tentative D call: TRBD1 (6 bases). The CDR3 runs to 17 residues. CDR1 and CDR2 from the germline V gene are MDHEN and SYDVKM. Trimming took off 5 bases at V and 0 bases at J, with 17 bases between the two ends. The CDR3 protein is CASSRGTPVISGNTIYF. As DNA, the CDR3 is TGTGCCAGCAGTCGAGGGACACCTGTTATCTCTGGAAACACCATATATTTT.

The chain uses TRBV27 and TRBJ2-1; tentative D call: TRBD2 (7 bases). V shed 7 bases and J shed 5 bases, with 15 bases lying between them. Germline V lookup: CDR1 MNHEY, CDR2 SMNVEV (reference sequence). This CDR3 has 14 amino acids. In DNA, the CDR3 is TGTGCCAGCATGGGGGGGGGCCCCCACAATGAGCAGTTCTTC. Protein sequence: CASMGGGPHNEQFF.

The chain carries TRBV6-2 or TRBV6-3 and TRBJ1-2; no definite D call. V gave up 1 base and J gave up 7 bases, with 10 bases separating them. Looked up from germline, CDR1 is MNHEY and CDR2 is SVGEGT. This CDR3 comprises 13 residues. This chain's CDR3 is CASSYLAYPGYTF. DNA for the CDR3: TGTGCCAGCAGTTACTTAGCCTACCCTGGCTACACCTTC.

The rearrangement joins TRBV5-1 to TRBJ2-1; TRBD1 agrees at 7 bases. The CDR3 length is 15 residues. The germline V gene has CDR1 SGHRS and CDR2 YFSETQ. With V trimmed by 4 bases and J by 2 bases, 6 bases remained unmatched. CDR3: CASSARQGAYNEQFF. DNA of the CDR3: TGCGCCAGCAGCGCCCGGCAGGGGGCCTACAATGAGCAGTTCTTC. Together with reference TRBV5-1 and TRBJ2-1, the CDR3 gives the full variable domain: KAGVTQTPRYLIKTRGQQVTLSCSPISGHRSVSWYQQTPGQGLQFLFEYFSETQRNKGNFPGRFSGRQFSNSRSEMNVSTLELGDSALYLCASSARQGAYNEQFFGPGTRLTVL.

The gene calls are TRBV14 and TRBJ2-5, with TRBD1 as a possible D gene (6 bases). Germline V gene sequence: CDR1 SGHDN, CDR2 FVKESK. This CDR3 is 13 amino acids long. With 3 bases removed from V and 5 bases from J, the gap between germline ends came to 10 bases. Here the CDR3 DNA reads TGTGCCAGCAGCCAGGGGGCCTGGGAGACCCAGTACTTC. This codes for CASSQGAWETQYF.

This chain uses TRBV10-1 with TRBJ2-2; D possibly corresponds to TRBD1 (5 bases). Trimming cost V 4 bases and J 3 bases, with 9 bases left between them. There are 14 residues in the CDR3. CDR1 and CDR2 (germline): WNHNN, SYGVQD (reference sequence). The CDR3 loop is CASSAQGYTGELFF. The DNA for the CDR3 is TGCGCCAGCAGTGCTCAGGGATACACCGGGGAGCTGTTTTTT.

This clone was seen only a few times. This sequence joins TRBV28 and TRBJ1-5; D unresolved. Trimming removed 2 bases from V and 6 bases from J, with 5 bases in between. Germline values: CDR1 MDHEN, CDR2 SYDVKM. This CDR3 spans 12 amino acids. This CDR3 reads CASSLEAQPQHF. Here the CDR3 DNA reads TGTGCCAGCAGTTTAGAGGCTCAGCCCCAGCATTTT. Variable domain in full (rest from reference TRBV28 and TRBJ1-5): DVKVTQSSRYLVKRTGEKVFLECVQDMDHENMFWYRQDPGLGLRLIYFSYDVKMKEKGDIPEGYSVSREKKERFSLILESASTNQTSMYLCASSLEAQPQHFGDGTRLSIL.

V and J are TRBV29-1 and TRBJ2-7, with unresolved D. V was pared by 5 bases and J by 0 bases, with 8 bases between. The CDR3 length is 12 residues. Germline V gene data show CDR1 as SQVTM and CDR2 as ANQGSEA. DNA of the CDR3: TGCAGCGTTCGCATCGGCTCCTACGAGCAGTACTTC. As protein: CSVRIGSYEQYF.

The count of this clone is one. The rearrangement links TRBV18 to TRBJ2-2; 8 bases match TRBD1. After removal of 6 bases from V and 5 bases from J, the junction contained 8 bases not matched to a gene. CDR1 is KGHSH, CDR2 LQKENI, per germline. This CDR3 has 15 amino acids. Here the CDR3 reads CASSIGQGNTGELFF. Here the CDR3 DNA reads TGTGCCAGCTCGATCGGACAGGGTAATACCGGGGAGCTGTTTTTT.

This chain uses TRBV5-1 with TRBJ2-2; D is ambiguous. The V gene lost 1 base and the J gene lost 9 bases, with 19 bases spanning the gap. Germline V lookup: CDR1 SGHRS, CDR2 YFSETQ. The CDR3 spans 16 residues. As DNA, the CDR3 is TGCGCCAGCAGCTTGATAGGCAGCCCGGTGGGCCGGGAGCTGTTTTTT. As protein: CASSLIGSPVGRELFF.

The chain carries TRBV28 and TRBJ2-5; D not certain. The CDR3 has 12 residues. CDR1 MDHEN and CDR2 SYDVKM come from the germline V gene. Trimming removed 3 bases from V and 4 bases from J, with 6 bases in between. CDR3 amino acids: CASSLRLETQYF. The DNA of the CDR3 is TGTGCCAGCAGTTTGAGGTTAGAGACCCAGTACTTC. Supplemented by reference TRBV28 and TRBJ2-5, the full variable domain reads DVKVTQSSRYLVKRTGEKVFLECVQDMDHENMFWYRQDPGLGLRLIYFSYDVKMKEKGDIPEGYSVSREKKERFSLILESASTNQTSMYLCASSLRLETQYFGPGTRLLVL.

The CDR3 coding sequence is TGTGCCAGCAGCTTTTACCGGGGAACATCTAACTATGGCTACACCTTC. Protein product: CASSFYRGTSNYGYTF. The chain employs TRBV13 and TRBJ1-2; no reliable D call. V was cut by 3 bases and J by 0 bases, with 14 bases left in between. Looked up from germline, CDR1 is PRHDT and CDR2 is FYEKMQ (reference sequence). The CDR3 has 16 amino acids. The entire variable domain, with the rest obtained from reference TRBV13 and TRBJ1-2, is as follows: AAGVIQSPRHLIKEKRETATLKCYPIPRHDTVYWYQQGPGQDPQFLISFYEKMQSDKGSIPDRFSAQQFSDYHSELNMSSLELGDSALYFCASSFYRGTSNYGYTFGSGTRLTVV.

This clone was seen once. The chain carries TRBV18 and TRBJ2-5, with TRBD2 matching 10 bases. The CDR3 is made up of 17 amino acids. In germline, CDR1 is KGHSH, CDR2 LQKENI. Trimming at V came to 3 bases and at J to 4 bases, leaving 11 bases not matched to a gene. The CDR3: CASSPTFSGGERETQYF. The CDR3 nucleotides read TGTGCCAGCTCACCTACCTTCAGCGGGGGGGAAAGAGAGACCCAGTACTTC.

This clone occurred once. The CDR3 nucleotides are TGTGCCTGGAGTCCGTCCGGGACAGTCAATCAGCCCCAGCATTTT. Its protein is CAWSPSGTVNQPQHF. The chain combines TRBV30 with TRBJ1-5; 7 nucleotides align to TRBD1. The V and J ends lost 2 bases and 3 bases, in that order; junction bases with no gene match: 7. There are 15 residues in the CDR3. CDR1 is GTSNPN and CDR2 is SVGIG in the germline V gene (reference sequence).

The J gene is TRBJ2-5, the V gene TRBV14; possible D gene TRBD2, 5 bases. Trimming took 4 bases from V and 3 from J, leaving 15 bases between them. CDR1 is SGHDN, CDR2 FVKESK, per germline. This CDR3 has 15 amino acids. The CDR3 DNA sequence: TGTGCCAGCAGCCTTTGGGGAGAGGGAAAAGAGACCCAGTACTTC. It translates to CASSLWGEGKETQYF.

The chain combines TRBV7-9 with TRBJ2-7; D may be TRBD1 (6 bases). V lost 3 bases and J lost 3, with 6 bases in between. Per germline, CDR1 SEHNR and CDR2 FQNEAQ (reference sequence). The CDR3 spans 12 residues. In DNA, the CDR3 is TGTGCCAGCAGCTTCAGGGGCTACGAGCAGTACTTC. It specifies CASSFRGYEQYF.